The 23 T cell receptor beta chains reported below all come from one sample, sequenced in a study of T cell changes during pregnancy in multiple sclerosis (dated by TCRdb to between 2018 and 2021). Libraries were constructed by the immunoSEQ multiplex PCR assay. Drawn from immuneACCESS, this table holds only the in-frame rearrangements with V and J called that TCRdb kept. Clones are partly lost; checked studies trace under half to an unresolved V gene and leave the rest unexplained. The sample table shows tens of thousands of clones, and under 95% are seen once. The ten largest make up approximately 0.21% of the sample. The specimen comprised CD4+ T cells from peripheral blood mononuclear cells, sampled in the second trimester of pregnancy. These TCRs come from a female donor with multiple sclerosis, enrolled in a pregnancy study.

The rearrangement joins TRBV12-2 to TRBJ2-7; the D call TRBD2 from the table was never checked on the DNA. TRBV12-2 is shown as a pseudogene. The CDR3 consists of 16 residues. This CDR3 reads CASRLEGTGVAYEQYF. In DNA, the CDR3 is TGTGCAAGTCGCTTAGAGGGAACCGGGGTAGCCTACGAGCAGTACTTC.

The chain is built from TRBV2 and TRBJ2-7; D is ambiguous. Germline CDR1 and CDR2: SNHLY and FYNNEI. V gave up 1 base and J gave up 4 bases, with 5 bases separating them. CDR3 length: 12 residues. The CDR3 DNA follows: TGTGCCAGCAGTGAAGGCGGATACGAGCAGTACTTC. Residues: CASSEGGYEQYF.

Only one count was recorded for this clone. This chain links TRBV7-7 with TRBJ2-5, with TRBD2 matching over 7 bases. This CDR3 comprises 14 residues. Trimming at V came to 1 base and at J to 5 bases, leaving 4 bases not matched to a gene. CDR1 and CDR2 (germline): SSHAT, FNYEAQ (reference sequence). The CDR3 DNA reads as TGTGCCAGCAGCTTAGGGGAGGGAGTGGAGACCCAGTACTTC. This sequence encodes CASSLGEGVETQYF.

The chain has TRBV6-5 and TRBJ1-1; the match to TRBD1 covers 7 bases. Germline assignment: CDR1 MNHEY and CDR2 SVGAGI. V gave up 2 bases and J gave up 1 base; unmatched junction bases: 7. The length of the CDR3 is 16 residues. CDR3 loop: CASSYTAGTENTEAFF. The CDR3 region has the DNA TGTGCCAGCAGTTACACCGCCGGGACAGAGAACACTGAAGCTTTCTTT.

V gene TRBV6-5 combines with J gene TRBJ1-2; D ambiguous. The CDR3 consists of 16 residues. V was clipped by 0 bases and J by 7 bases, with 18 bases between them. In germline, CDR1 is MNHEY, CDR2 SVGAGI. The CDR3 reads CASSYSLGRLSSGYTF. Written as DNA, the CDR3 is TGTGCCAGCAGTTACTCGTTAGGCAGGTTGAGTAGTGGCTACACCTTC.

The table lists this clone with a count of one. This chain connects TRBV15 to TRBJ1-1; no reliable D call. Germline loops: CDR1 LNHNV, CDR2 YYDKDF (reference sequence). The CDR3 runs 18 residues. With 0 bases removed from V and 1 base from J, the gap between germline ends came to 18 bases. DNA for the CDR3: TGTGCCACCAGCAGAGATAAGAGGAGGCCTAAGGGGAACACTGAAGCTTTCTTT. Protein sequence: CATSRDKRRPKGNTEAFF.

The V and J genes are TRBV7-2 and TRBJ1-1; weak D call: TRBD1 (6 bases). This CDR3 region has 15 residues. CDR1 is SGHTA and CDR2 is FQGNSA in the germline V gene. V lost 3 bases, J lost 5 bases, and 16 bases lay in between. This CDR3 is CASSFTTGSGTEAFF. Here the CDR3 DNA reads TGTGCCAGCAGCTTTACTACAGGGAGTGGTACTGAAGCTTTCTTT. The full variable domain, completed using reference TRBV7-2 and TRBJ1-1, is GAGVSQSPSNKVTEKGKDVELRCDPISGHTALYWYRQSLGQGLEFLIYFQGNSAPDKSGLPSDRFSAERTGGSVSTLTIQRTQQEDSAVYLCASSFTTGSGTEAFFGQGTRLTVV.

The chain is built from TRBV20-1 and TRBJ2-1; no definite D call. CDR1 DFQATT and CDR2 SNEGSKA come from the germline V gene (reference sequence). The CDR3 covers 10 residues. V lost 3 bases, J lost 10 bases, and 7 bases lay in between. CDR3 amino acids: CSARESEQFF. CDR3 nucleotide sequence: TGCAGTGCTAGGGAGTCGGAGCAGTTCTTC.

The chain couples TRBV5-1 to TRBJ1-2; possible D gene TRBD1, 5 bases. Per the germline V gene, CDR1 is SGHRS and CDR2 is YFSETQ. The germline V and J ends were trimmed by 0 bases and 4 bases, with 13 bases remaining between them. The CDR3 is made up of 15 amino acids. The CDR3 loop reads CASSLVPGQGYGYTF. The DNA for the CDR3 is TGCGCCAGCAGCTTGGTACCAGGTCAGGGCTATGGCTACACCTTC.

The chain uses TRBV5-5 and TRBJ1-1; no firm D call. Germline CDR1 SGHKS, CDR2 YYEKEE (reference sequence). The CDR3 runs 14 residues. V was shortened by 0 bases and J by 5 bases, with 11 bases between the two germline ends. CDR3 sequence (DNA): TGTGCCAGCAGCTTGGTTGGAGGGCGGACTGAAGCTTTCTTT. The encoded protein is CASSLVGGRTEAFF. Combining the CDR3 with reference TRBV5-5 and TRBJ1-1 gives the whole variable domain DAGVTQSPTHLIKTRGQQVTLRCSPISGHKSVSWYQQVLGQGPQFIFQYYEKEERGRGNFPDRFSARQFPNYSSELNVNALLLGDSALYLCASSLVGGRTEAFFGQGTRLTVV.

The V call is TRBV7-2, the J call TRBJ2-7; 12 bases are a match to TRBD1. CDR1 is SGHTA, CDR2 FQGNSA, per germline. V lost 2 bases to trimming and J lost 5 bases; unmatched junction nucleotides: 4. The CDR3 length is 15 residues. CDR3 in amino acids: CASSLSGTGGNEQYF. The CDR3 region has the DNA TGTGCCAGCAGCTTATCAGGGACAGGGGGCAACGAGCAGTACTTC. Full variable domain (rest looked up from reference TRBV7-2 and TRBJ2-7): GAGVSQSPSNKVTEKGKDVELRCDPISGHTALYWYRQSLGQGLEFLIYFQGNSAPDKSGLPSDRFSAERTGGSVSTLTIQRTQQEDSAVYLCASSLSGTGGNEQYFGPGTRLTVT.

The V and J genes are TRBV28 and TRBJ2-5, with 7 bases identical to TRBD2. After removal of 7 bases from V and 4 bases from J, the junction contained 9 bases not matched to a gene. The CDR3 is 14 residues long. Germline loops: CDR1 MDHEN, CDR2 SYDVKM. The CDR3 sequence is CASNSGGMGETQYF. CDR3 nucleotides: TGTGCCAGCAATTCCGGGGGGATGGGAGAGACCCAGTACTTC.

The V and J genes are TRBV2 and TRBJ2-4, with a tentative D call TRBD2 (6 bases). The V end lost 4 bases, the J end lost 6 bases, and 16 bases lay between the germline ends. Germline CDR1 is SNHLY and CDR2 is FYNNEI. CDR3 size: 15 residues. The CDR3: CASSGPGVAGNIQYF. The CDR3, as DNA: TGTGCCAGCAGTGGGCCGGGAGTCGCGGGAAACATTCAGTACTTC.

This rearrangement joins TRBV5-4 to TRBJ2-5; the match to TRBD2 covers 8 bases. The junction had 9 bases not matched to a gene; V was cut back by 2 bases and J by 3 bases. Germline CDR1 is SGHNT and CDR2 is YYREEE (reference sequence). The CDR3 totals 16 residues. The CDR3 sequence is CASSFSFSGMKETQYF. The DNA for the CDR3 is TGTGCCAGCAGCTTTTCTTTTAGCGGGATGAAAGAGACCCAGTACTTC.

J is TRBJ2-1 and V is TRBV28; 9 bases map to TRBD2. CDR1 is MDHEN and CDR2 is SYDVKM in the germline V gene. The CDR3 has 15 amino acids. Trimming cost V 5 bases and J 7 bases; bases outside gene matches: 9. The DNA of the CDR3 is TGTGCCAGCAGTCGAGGGGCGGGAGGGTTGAATGAGCAGTTCTTC. Protein product: CASSRGAGGLNEQFF.

This clone was seen just once. The chain employs TRBV19 and TRBJ1-3; possible D gene TRBD1, 6 bases. Trimming left V 5 bases short and J 2 bases short, with 19 bases between. The CDR3 contains 17 residues. Germline lookup yields CDR1 LNHDA and CDR2 SQIVND (reference sequence). The chain's CDR3 is CASSPWTAHSAGNTIYF. The CDR3 DNA reads TGTGCCAGTAGTCCGTGGACAGCTCATTCCGCTGGAAACACCATATATTTT.

V is TRBV5-6 and J is TRBJ1-2; tentatively, D is TRBD1 (5 bases). The CDR3 covers 15 residues. Germline V lookup: CDR1 SGHDT, CDR2 YYEEEE. The V end was cut by 3 bases, the J end by 2 bases, with 14 bases between. CDR3 protein: CASSSGDGQNYGYTF. In DNA form, the CDR3 reads TGTGCCAGCAGCTCGGGGGACGGGCAGAACTATGGCTACACCTTC. Variable domain in full (rest from reference TRBV5-6 and TRBJ1-2): DAGVTQSPTHLIKTRGQQVTLRCSPKSGHDTVSWYQQALGQGPQFIFQYYEEEERQRGNFPDRFSGHQFPNYSSELNVNALLLGDSALYLCASSSGDGQNYGYTFGSGTRLTVV.

This clone was seen once. The CDR3 nucleotides read TGTGCCAGCAGTGGGAGCAGGGGGACTGGAAACACCATATATTTT. It encodes CASSGSRGTGNTIYF. The V gene is TRBV2, the J gene TRBJ1-3, with TRBD1 matching 7 bases. CDR3 length: 15 residues. V was clipped by 4 bases and J by 2 bases; unmatched bases: 5. Germline values: CDR1 SNHLY, CDR2 FYNNEI. Based on the CDR3 plus reference TRBV2 and TRBJ1-3, the full variable domain is EPEVTQTPSHQVTQMGQEVILRCVPISNHLYFYWYRQILGQKVEFLVSFYNNEISEKSEIFDDQFSVERPDGSNFTLKIRSTKLEDSAMYFCASSGSRGTGNTIYFGEGSWLTVV.

This chain uses TRBV6-1 with TRBJ2-7, with 9 bases aligning to TRBD2. J gave up 2 bases and V 4 bases, and 9 bases lay outside the gene matches. The CDR3 length is 16 residues. Germline CDR1 and CDR2: MNHNS and SASEGT. The CDR3 region is CASSGGSGRITYEQYF. CDR3 nucleotides: TGTGCCAGCAGTGGGGGGAGCGGGAGGATTACCTACGAGCAGTACTTC.

The chain recombines TRBV29-1 with TRBJ2-3; possible D gene TRBD2, 6 bases. V shed 4 bases and J shed 0 bases, with 11 bases lying between them. This CDR3 comprises 14 residues. CDR1 SQVTM and CDR2 ANQGSEA come from the germline V gene. The CDR3 DNA reads as TGCAGCGTTGTGCGGCTAGCGAGCACAGATACGCAGTATTTT. Its protein product is CSVVRLASTDTQYF.

The chain uses TRBV19 and TRBJ2-1; TRBD2 matches 7 bases. This CDR3 is 20 amino acids long. Germline trimming cut 1 base from V and 1 base from J; bases unmatched to any gene: 16. Germline V gene data show CDR1 as LNHDA and CDR2 as SQIVND (reference sequence). The CDR3 loop is CASSIAVGGLSLMSYNEQFF. The CDR3 nucleotides read TGTGCCAGTAGTATAGCGGTTGGGGGACTATCCCTGATGTCCTACAATGAGCAGTTCTTC.

The chain carries TRBV2 and TRBJ1-6; 10 nucleotides match TRBD1. Germline CDR1 SNHLY, CDR2 FYNNEI. The J segment lost 6 bases and the V segment lost 5 bases, leaving 10 bases of the junction unmatched. This CDR3 is 17 amino acids long. The CDR3 nucleotides are TGTGCCAGCAGTCTTGCAAAGACAGGGGGCCCTAATTCACCCCTCCACTTT. Residues: CASSLAKTGGPNSPLHF. Combining the CDR3 with reference TRBV2 and TRBJ1-6 gives the whole variable domain EPEVTQTPSHQVTQMGQEVILRCVPISNHLYFYWYRQILGQKVEFLVSFYNNEISEKSEIFDDQFSVERPDGSNFTLKIRSTKLEDSAMYFCASSLAKTGGPNSPLHFGNGTRLTVT.

V and J are TRBV5-1 and TRBJ1-6; the match to TRBD1 covers 10 bases. The CDR3 extends over 14 amino acids. Germline CDR1 and CDR2: SGHRS and YFSETQ. J was trimmed by 10 bases and V by 4 bases; bases with no gene match: 5. CDR3 coding DNA: TGCGCCAGCAGCCCCGGGACAGGGGTCTCACCCCTCCACTTT. Translated: CASSPGTGVSPLHF.